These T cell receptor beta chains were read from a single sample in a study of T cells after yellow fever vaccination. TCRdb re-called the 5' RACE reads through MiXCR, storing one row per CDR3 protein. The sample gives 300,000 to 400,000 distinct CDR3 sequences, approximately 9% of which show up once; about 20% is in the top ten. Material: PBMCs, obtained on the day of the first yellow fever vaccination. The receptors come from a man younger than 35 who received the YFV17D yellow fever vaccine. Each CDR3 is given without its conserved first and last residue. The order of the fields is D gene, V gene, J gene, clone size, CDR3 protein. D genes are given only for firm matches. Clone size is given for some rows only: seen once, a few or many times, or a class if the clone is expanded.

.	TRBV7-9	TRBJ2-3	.	ASSQKPGQRSDTQY
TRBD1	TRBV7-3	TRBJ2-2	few	ASSRQGIDGELF
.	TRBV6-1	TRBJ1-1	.	ASSDRALTEAF
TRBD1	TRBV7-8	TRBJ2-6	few	ASLNFPGTGGAGANVLT
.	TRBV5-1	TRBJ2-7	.	ASSLVKGWEQY
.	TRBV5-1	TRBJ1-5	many	ASSLGDTNQPQH
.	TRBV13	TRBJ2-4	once	ASSLGVQSGGDIQY
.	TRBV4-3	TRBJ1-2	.	ASSQGVGGWPNYGYT
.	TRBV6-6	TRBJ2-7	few	ASSSERTFSSPYEQY
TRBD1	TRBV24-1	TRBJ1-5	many	ATSDRDSHPTQPQH
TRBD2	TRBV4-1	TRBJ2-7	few	ASSPPGLANEQY
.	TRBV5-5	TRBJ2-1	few	ASTGSGSWNEQF
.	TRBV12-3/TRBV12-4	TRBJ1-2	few	ASSLLLSGRGGYT
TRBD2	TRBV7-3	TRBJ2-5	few	ASSSLADQETQY
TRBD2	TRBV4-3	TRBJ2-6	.	ASSQGSAGAGANVLT
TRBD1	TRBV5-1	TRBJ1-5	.	ASSSGTGGAGQPQH
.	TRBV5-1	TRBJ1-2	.	ASSPSRGRGSGYT
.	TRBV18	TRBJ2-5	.	ASSPSDETQY
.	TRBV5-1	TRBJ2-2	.	ASSFQVGGELF
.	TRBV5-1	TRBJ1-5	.	ASSPSDIIYFSNQPQH
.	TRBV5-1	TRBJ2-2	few	ASSSSSGAGELF
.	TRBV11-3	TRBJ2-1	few	ASSLGGDDNEQF
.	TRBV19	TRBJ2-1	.	ASSFPSAYNEQF
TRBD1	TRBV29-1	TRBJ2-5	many	SVGTGPATQY
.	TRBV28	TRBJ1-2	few	ASSFAGAAYGYT
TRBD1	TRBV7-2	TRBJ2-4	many	ASSFNRGDIQY
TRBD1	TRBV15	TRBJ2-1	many	ATSSKGGQGSYNEQF
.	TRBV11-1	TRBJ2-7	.	ASSLAGRAAKSSYEQY
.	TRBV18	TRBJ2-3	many	ASSPPGTGKSTDTQY
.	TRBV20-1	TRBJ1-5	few	SARDVNGITSQH
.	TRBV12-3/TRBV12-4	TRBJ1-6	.	ASTLPGVGNSPLH
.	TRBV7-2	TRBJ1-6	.	ASSLGGGTNSPLH
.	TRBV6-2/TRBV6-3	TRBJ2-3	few	ASSHGRTDTQY
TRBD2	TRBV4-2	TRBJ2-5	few	ASSQAPRAGGLETQY
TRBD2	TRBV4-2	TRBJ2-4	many	ASSQQPGGAQNIQY
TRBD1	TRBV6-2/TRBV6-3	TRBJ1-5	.	ASSSRKNRGRNNNQPQH
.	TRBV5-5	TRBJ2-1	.	ASSSVWALSYNEQF
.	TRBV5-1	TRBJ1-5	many	ASSSDSNQPQH
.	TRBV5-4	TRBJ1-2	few	ASSSRAIYGYT
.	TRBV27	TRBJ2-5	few	ASSSLMTGHHDETQY
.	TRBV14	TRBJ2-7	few	ASSQMGRGEQY
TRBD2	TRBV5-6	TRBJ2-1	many	ASSFDQRGIDEQF
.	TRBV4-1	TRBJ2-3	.	ASSPNGFGTDTQY
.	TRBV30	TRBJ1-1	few	AWSVISGTEAF
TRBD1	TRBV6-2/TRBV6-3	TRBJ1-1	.	ASIPSRGSNTEAF
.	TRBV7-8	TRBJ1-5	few	ASSLESREQPQH
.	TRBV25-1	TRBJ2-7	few	ASSELGEGSYEQY
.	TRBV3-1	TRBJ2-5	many	ASSRPPHTQETQY
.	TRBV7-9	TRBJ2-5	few	ASSPQKETQY
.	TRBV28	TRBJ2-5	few	ASTPKGGPRETQY
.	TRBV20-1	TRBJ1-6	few	SARPLRHGSSYNSPLH
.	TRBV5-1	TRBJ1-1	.	ASSLGLANTEAF
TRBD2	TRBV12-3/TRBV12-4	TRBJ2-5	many	ASSLGSGGGKTQY
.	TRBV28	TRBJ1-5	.	ASSLRTAYQPQH
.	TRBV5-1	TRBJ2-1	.	ASSWGTHNEQF
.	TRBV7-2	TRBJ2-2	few	ASSLGTVGELF
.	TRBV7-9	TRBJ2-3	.	ASSSRQGTDTQY
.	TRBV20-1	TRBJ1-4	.	SARGTDAEKLF
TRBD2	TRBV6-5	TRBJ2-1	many	ASSYSGLAGVYNEQF